Here is one T cell receptor (beta chain) with its context. The data stem from a study of OX40 agonist ivuxolimab in advanced cancers. Assay: immunoSEQ multiplex PCR; the TCRdb copy retains only in-frame clones and omits some. The sample lists tens of thousands of clones; about 94% were seen once. The CDR3 covers 14 residues. Losses at the gene ends were 3 bases for V and 3 bases for J; bases not matched to a gene: 2. CDR1 is SGHRS, CDR2 YFSETQ, per germline. This chain connects TRBV5-1 to TRBJ2-7; 11 bases are a match to TRBD2. The source was CD4+ or CD8+ T cells sorted from blood, collected in a trial of the OX40 agonist ivuxolimab. The receptor comes from an adult with an advanced solid tumor such as melanoma, head and neck, liver or kidney cancer. This chain's CDR3 is CASSSGLADYEQYF. The CDR3, as DNA: TGCGCCAGCAGCTCGGGACTAGCGGACTACGAGCAGTACTTC.